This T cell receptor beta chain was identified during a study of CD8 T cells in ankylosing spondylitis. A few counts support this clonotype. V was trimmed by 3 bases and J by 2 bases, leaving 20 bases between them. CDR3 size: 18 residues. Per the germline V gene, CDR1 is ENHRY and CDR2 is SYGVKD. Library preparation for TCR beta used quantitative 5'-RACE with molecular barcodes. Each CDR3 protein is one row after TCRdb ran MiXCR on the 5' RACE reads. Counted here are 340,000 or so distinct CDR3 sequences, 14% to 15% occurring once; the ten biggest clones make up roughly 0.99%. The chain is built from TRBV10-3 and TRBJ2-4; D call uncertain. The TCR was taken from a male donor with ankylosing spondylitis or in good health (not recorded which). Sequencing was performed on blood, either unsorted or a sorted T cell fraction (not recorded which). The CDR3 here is CAISDGRLAVGTKNIQYF. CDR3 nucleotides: TGTGCCATCAGTGATGGCCGACTGGCTGTCGGAACCAAAAACATTCAGTACTTC.